The T cell receptor beta chain described here comes from a study of CD8+CD57+ T cells in acquired aplastic anemia. As for the study in general: The DNA of sorted CD4+ and CD8+ cells averaged approximately 3.3 ug.

This CDR3 comprises 19 residues. Germline trimming cut 6 bases from V and 2 bases from J; bases unmatched to any gene: 23. The germline CDR1 and CDR2 sequences are DFQATT and SNEGSKA (reference sequence). Genomic DNA templated the TCR beta VDJ and CDR3 profiling. TCRdb reprocessed the reads via MiXCR and lists one record per CDR3 protein. The sample yields 200,000 or so distinct CDR3 sequences, approximately 48% seen once. It was patients with CD8+CD57+ cell expansion by flow cytometry who were chosen for sequencing. This clonotype was seen only a few times. The chain uses TRBV20-1 and TRBJ2-5; 8 nucleotides match TRBD2. The sample comprised sorted CD4+, CD8+, or CD8+CD57+ T cells (not recorded which) from PBMCs. The TCR originated in a human donor with aplastic anemia. CDR3 DNA sequence: TGCAGTGCGAAAATAGGGGACGCCATGGCTAGCGGGTTACAAGAGACCCAGTACTTC. Translation gives CSAKIGDAMASGLQETQYF.